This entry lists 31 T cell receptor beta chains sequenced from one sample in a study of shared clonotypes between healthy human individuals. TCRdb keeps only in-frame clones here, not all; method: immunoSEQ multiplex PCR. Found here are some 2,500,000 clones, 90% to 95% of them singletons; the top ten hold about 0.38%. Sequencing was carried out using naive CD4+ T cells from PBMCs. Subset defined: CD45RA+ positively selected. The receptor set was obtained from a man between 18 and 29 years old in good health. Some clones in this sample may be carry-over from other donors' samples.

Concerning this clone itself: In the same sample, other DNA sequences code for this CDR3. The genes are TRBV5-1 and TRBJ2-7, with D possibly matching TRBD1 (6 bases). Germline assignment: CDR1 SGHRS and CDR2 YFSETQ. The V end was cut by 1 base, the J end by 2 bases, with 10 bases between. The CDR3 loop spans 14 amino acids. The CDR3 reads CASSLLQGTYEQYF. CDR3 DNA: TGCGCCAGCAGCTTGTTACAGGGCACCTACGAGCAGTACTTC.

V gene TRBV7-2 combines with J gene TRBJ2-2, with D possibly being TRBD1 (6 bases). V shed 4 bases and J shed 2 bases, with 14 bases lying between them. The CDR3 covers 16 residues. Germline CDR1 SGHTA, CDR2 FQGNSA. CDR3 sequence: CASSSTGTRNTGELFF. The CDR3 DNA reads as TGTGCCAGCAGCTCAACCGGGACACGAAACACCGGGGAGCTGTTTTTT.

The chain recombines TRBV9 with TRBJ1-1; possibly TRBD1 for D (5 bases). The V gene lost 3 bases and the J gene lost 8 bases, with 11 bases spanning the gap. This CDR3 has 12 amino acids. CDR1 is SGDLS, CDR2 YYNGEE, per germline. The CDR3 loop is CASSAGSGEAFF. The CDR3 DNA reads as TGTGCCAGCAGCGCCGGATCAGGGGAAGCTTTCTTT.

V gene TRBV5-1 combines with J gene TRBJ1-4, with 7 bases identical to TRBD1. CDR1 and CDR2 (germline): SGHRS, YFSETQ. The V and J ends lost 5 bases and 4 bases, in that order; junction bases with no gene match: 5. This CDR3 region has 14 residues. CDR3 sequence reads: CASRFQGDNEKLFF. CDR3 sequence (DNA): TGCGCCAGCAGGTTCCAGGGGGATAATGAAAAACTGTTTTTT.

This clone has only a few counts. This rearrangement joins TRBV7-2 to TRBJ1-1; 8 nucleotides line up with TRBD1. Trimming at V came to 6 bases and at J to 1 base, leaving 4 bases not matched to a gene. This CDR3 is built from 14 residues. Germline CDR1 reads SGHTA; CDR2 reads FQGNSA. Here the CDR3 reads CASRLTGANTEAFF. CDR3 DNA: TGTGCCAGCAGATTGACAGGGGCGAACACTGAAGCTTTCTTT.

Here the CDR3 DNA reads TGTGCCAGCAGTTCCCAGGCTACTCCGGACACCGGGGAGCTGTTTTTT. Translation gives CASSSQATPDTGELFF. V gene TRBV27 combines with J gene TRBJ2-2; D remains ambiguous. CDR3 size: 16 residues. Germline V gives CDR1 MNHEY, CDR2 SMNVEV (reference sequence). V was shortened by 4 bases and J by 3 bases, with 15 bases between the two germline ends.

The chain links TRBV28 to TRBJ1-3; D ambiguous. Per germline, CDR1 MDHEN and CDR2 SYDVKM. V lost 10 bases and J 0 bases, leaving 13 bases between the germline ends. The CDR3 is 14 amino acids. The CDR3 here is CANQPGASGNTIYF. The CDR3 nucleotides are TGTGCCAATCAGCCGGGAGCCTCTGGAAACACCATATATTTT. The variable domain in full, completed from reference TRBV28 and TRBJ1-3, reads DVKVTQSSRYLVKRTGEKVFLECVQDMDHENMFWYRQDPGLGLRLIYFSYDVKMKEKGDIPEGYSVSREKKERFSLILESASTNQTSMYLCANQPGASGNTIYFGEGSWLTVV.

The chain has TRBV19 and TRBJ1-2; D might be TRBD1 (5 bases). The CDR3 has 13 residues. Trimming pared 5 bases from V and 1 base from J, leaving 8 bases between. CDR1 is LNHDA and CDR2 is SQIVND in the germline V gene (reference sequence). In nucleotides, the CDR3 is TGTGCCAGTAGTTTCGGGGGTAACTATGGCTACACCTTC. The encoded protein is CASSFGGNYGYTF.

The CDR3 bases are TGTGCCAGCAGAGCAGGACCCTTCCTCTATGGCTACACCTTC. Translating gives CASRAGPFLYGYTF. The chain uses TRBV6-1 and TRBJ1-2; D unresolved. V lost 6 bases and J lost 4, with 15 bases in between. The CDR3 runs 14 residues. Germline CDR1 reads MNHNS; CDR2 reads SASEGT.

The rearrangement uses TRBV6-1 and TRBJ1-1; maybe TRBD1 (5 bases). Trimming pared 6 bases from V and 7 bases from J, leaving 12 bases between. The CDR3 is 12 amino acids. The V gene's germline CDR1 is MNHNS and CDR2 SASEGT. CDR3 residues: CASRGTLNEAFF. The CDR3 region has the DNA TGTGCCAGCAGGGGGACCTTAAATGAAGCTTTCTTT.

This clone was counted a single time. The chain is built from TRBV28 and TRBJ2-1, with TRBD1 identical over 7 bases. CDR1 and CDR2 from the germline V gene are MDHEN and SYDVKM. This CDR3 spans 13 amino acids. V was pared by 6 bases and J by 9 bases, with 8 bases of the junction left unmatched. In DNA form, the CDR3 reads TGTGCCAGCAGCCGAGGGACAGAGGGTGAGCAGTTCTTC. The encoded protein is CASSRGTEGEQFF.

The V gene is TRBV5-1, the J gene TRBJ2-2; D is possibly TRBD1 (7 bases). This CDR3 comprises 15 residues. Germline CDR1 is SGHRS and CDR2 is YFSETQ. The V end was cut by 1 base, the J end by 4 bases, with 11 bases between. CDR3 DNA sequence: TGCGCCAGCAGCTTGCAGGGGGGCGGCACCGGGGAGCTGTTTTTT. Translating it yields CASSLQGGGTGELFF. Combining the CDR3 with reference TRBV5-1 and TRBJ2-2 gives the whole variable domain KAGVTQTPRYLIKTRGQQVTLSCSPISGHRSVSWYQQTPGQGLQFLFEYFSETQRNKGNFPGRFSGRQFSNSRSEMNVSTLELGDSALYLCASSLQGGGTGELFFGEGSRLTVL.

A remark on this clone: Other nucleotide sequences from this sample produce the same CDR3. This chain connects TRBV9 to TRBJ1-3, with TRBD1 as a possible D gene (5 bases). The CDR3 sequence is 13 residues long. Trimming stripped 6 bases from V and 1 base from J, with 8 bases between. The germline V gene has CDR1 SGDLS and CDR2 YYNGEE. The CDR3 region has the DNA TGTGCCAGCACCCAGGGTTCTGGAAACACCATATATTTT. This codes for CASTQGSGNTIYF.

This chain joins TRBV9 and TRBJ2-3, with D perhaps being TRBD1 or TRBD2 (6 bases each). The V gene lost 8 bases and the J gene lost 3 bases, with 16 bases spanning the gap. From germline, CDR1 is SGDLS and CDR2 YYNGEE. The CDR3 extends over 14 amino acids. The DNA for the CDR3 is TGTGCCAGTGCCCCCACAGGGAGGACAGATACGCAGTATTTT. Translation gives CASAPTGRTDTQYF.

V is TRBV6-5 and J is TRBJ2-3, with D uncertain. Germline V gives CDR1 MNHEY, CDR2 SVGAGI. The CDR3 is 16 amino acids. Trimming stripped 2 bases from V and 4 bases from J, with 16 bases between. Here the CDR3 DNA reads TGTGCCAGCAGTTACCACTCTTCTTTAGGTGCAGATACGCAGTATTTT. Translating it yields CASSYHSSLGADTQYF.

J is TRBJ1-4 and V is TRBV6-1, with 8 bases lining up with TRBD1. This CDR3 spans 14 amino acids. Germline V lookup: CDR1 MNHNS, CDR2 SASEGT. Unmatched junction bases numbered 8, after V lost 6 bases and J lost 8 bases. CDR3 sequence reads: CASRYTGGEEKLFF. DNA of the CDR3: TGTGCCAGCAGGTATACAGGGGGAGAGGAAAAACTGTTTTTT.

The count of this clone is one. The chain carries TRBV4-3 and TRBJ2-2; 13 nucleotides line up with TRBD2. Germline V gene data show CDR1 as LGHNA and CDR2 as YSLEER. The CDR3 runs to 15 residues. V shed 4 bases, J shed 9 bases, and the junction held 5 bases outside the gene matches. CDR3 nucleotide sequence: TGCGCCAGCAGCCGAGGGACTAGCGGGAACTGGGAGCTGTTTTTT. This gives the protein CASSRGTSGNWELFF.

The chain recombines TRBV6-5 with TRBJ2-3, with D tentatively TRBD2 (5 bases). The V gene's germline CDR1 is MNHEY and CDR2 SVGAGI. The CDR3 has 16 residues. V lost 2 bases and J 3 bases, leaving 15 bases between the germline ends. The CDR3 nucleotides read TGTGCCAGCAGTTACCGGGGAAACAGTCGAACAGATACGCAGTATTTT. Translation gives CASSYRGNSRTDTQYF.

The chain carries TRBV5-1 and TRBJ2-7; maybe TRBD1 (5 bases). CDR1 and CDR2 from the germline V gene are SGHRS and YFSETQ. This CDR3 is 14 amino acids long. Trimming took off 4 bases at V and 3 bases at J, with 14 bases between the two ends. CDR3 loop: CASSPRGFNYEQYF. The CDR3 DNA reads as TGCGCCAGCAGCCCAAGGGGATTCAACTACGAGCAGTACTTC. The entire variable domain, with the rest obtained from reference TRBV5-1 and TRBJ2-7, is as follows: KAGVTQTPRYLIKTRGQQVTLSCSPISGHRSVSWYQQTPGQGLQFLFEYFSETQRNKGNFPGRFSGRQFSNSRSEMNVSTLELGDSALYLCASSPRGFNYEQYFGPGTRLTVT.

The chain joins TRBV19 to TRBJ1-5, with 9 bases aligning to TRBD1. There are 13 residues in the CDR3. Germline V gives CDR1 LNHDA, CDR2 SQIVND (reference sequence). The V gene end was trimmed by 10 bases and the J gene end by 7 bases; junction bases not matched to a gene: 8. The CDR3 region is CAIGGQGFQPQHF. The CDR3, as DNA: TGTGCCATAGGGGGACAGGGATTCCAGCCCCAGCATTTT. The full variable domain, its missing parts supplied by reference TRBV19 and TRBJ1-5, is DGGITQSPKYLFRKEGQNVTLSCEQNLNHDAMYWYRQDPGQGLRLIYYSQIVNDFQKGDIAEGYSVSREKKESFPLTVTSAQKNPTAFYLCAIGGQGFQPQHFGDGTRLSIL.

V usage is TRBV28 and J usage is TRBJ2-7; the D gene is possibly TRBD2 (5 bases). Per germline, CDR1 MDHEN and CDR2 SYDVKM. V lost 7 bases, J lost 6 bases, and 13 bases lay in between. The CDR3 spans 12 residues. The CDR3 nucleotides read TGTGCCAGCACGTCGGTGGAGGCCGAGCAGTACTTC. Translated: CASTSVEAEQYF.

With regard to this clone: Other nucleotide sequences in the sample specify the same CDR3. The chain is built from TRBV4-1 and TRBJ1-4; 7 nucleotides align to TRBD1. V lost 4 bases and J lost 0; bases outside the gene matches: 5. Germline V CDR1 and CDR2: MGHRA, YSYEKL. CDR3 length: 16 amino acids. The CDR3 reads CASSRGQAATNEKLFF. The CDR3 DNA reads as TGCGCCAGCAGCCGCGGACAGGCTGCAACTAATGAAAAACTGTTTTTT.

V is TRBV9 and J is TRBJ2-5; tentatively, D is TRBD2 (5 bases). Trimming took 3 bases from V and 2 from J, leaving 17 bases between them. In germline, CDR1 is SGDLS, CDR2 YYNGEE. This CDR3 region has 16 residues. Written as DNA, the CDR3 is TGTGCCAGCAGCGAGAGGGCCGGACGGCTACAAGAGACCCAGTACTTC. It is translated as CASSERAGRLQETQYF. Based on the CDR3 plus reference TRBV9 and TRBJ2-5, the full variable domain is DSGVTQTPKHLITATGQRVTLRCSPRSGDLSVYWYQQSLDQGLQFLIQYYNGEERAKGNILERFSAQQFPDLHSELNLSSLELGDSALYFCASSERAGRLQETQYFGPGTRLLVL.

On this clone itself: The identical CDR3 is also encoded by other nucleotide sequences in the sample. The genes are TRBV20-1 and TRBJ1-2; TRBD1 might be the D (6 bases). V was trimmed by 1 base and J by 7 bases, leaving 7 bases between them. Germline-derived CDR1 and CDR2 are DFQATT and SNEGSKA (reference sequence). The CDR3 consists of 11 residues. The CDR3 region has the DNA TGCAGTGCTAGAGTAGGGGGTGGCTACACCTTC. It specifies CSARVGGGYTF.

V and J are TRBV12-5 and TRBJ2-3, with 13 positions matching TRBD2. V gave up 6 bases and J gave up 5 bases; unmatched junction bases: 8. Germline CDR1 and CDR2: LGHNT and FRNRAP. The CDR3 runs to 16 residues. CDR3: CASGLGLAGVRDTQYF. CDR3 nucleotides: TGTGCTAGTGGCCTCGGACTAGCGGGAGTCCGAGATACGCAGTATTTT.

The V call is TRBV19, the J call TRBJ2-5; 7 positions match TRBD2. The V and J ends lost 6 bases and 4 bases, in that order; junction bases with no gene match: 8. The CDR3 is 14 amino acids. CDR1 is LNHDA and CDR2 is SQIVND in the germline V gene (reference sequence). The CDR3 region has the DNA TGTGCCAGTAGCCAAGGCGGGGGTGCAGAGACCCAGTACTTC. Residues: CASSQGGGAETQYF.

In nucleotides, the CDR3 is TGTGCCAGCACCTTCAATTTTCGGACATCTTACGAGCAGTACTTC. It codes for CASTFNFRTSYEQYF. V and J are TRBV7-3 and TRBJ2-7; D perhaps matches TRBD1 (5 bases). Trimming pared 7 bases from V and 4 bases from J, leaving 20 bases between. The CDR3 sequence is 15 residues long. Germline assignment: CDR1 SGHTA and CDR2 FQGTGA.

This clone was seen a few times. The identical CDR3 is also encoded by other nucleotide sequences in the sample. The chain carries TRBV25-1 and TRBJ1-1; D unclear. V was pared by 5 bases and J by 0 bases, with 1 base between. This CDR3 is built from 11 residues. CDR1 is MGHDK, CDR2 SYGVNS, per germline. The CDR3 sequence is CASSLNTEAFF. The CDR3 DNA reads TGTGCCAGCAGTCTGAACACTGAAGCTTTCTTT.

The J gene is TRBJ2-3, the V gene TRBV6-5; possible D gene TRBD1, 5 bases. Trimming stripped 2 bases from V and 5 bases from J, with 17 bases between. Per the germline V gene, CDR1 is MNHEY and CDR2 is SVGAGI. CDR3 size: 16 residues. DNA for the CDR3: TGTGCCAGCAGTTACCGGCGGCAGGGAATAGGAGATACGCAGTATTTT. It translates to CASSYRRQGIGDTQYF.

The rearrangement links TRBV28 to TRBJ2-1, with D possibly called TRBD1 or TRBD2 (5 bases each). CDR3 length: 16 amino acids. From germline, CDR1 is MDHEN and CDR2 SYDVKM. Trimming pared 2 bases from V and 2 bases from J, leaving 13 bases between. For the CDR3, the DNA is TGTGCCAGCAGTTTAGGGGGTGGGGGTACCTACAATGAGCAGTTCTTC. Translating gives CASSLGGGGTYNEQFF.

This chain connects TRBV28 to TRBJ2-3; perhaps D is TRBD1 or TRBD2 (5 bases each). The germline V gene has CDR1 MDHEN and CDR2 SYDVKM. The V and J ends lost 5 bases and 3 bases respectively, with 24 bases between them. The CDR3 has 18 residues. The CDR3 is CASSPPPRSGSGTDTQYF. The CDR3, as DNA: TGTGCCAGCAGTCCACCCCCCCGGAGCGGTTCAGGGACAGATACGCAGTATTTT.